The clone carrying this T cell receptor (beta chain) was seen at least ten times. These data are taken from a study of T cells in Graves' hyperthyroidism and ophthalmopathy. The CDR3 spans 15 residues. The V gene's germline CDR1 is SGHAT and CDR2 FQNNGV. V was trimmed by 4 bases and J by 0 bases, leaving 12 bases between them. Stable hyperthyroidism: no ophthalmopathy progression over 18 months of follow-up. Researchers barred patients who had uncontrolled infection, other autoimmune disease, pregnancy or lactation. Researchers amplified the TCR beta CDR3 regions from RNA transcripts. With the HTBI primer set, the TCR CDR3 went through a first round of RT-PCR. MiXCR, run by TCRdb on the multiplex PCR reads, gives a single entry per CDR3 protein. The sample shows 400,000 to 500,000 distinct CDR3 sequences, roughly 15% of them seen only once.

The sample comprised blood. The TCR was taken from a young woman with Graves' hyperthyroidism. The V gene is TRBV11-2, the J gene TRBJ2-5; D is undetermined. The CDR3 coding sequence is TGTGCCAGCAGCTCTAGTGATTGGCACCAAGAGACCCAGTACTTC. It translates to CASSSSDWHQETQYF.